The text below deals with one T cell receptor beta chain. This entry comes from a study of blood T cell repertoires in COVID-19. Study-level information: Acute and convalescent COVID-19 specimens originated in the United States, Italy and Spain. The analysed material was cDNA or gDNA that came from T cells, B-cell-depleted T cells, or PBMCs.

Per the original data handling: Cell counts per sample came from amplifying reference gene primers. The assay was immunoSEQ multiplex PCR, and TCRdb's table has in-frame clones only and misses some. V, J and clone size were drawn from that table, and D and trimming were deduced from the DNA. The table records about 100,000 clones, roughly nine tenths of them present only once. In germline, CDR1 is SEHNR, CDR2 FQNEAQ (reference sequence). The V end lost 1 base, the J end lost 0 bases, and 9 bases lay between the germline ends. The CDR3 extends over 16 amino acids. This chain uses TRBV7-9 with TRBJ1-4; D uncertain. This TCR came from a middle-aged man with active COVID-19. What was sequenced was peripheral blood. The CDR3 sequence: CASSLGSGATNEKLFF. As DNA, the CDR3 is TGTGCCAGCAGCTTAGGGTCCGGTGCAACTAATGAAAAACTGTTTTTT.